What follows describes a single T cell receptor (beta chain). V lost 3 bases, J lost 7 bases, and 4 bases stayed unmatched. The CDR3 spans 14 residues. Germline CDR1 LGHDT, CDR2 YNNKEL (reference sequence). Researchers made TCR beta libraries by using iRepertoire HTBI primers and running Arm-PCR on CDR3 regions. MiXCR, applied by TCRdb to the multiplex PCR reads, yields one record per CDR3 protein. The sample includes about 460,000 distinct CDR3 sequences, less than 15% of them seen just once. The sample belongs to a study of regulatory T cells in long-lasting Graves disease. Time point denoted: newly diagnosed GD, antithyroid drugs for less than 3 months. Preparation of the TCR library used RNA extracted from PBMCs. The sample was also linked to a second study, of T cells in Graves' hyperthyroidism and ophthalmopathy. That paper states: The model made its ophthalmopathy prediction, and onset followed a median roughly six months later.

The V and J genes are TRBV3-1 and TRBJ2-7; 12 bases align to TRBD2. The TCR originated in a woman in her 50s with Graves disease. Sequences were derived from peripheral blood mononuclear cells (PBMCs), sampled at new diagnosis, from a patient treated with antithyroid drugs. The CDR3, as DNA: TGTGCCAGCAGCCATCTAGCGGGAGGGGGAGAGCAGTACTTC. It is translated as CASSHLAGGGEQYF.